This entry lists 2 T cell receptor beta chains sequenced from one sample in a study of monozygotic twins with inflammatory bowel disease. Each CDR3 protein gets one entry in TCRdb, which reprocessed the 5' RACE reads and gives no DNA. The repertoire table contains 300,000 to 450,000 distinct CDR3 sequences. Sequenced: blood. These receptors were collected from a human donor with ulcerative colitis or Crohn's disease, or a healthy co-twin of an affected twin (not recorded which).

CDR3 amino acids: CASRPAGEPHSPLHF. The genes are TRBV5-1 and TRBJ1-6; TCRdb's D call, TRBD1, is unchecked because there is no DNA. CDR1 and CDR2 from the germline V gene are SGHRS and YFSETQ. The CDR3 runs to 15 residues.

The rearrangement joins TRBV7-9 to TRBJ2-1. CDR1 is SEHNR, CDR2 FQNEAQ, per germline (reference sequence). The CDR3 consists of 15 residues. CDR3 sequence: CASSLRASFYNEQFF.